The 24 T cell receptor beta chains below come from one sample, sequenced in a study of blood T cell repertoires in COVID-19. The data were produced by immunoSEQ multiplex PCR, yet TCRdb's version contains in-frame clones alone and is incomplete. This table has 450,000 or so clones, around 91% appearing once. Input material: peripheral blood. Every receptor here comes from a middle-aged woman with COVID-19, enrolled during active disease.

This chain connects TRBV4-1 to TRBJ2-1; possible D gene TRBD1, 5 bases. The CDR3 consists of 12 residues. Trimming took off 3 bases at V and 6 bases at J, with 6 bases between the two ends. Germline V gene lookup returns CDR1 MGHRA and CDR2 YSYEKL. The CDR3 bases are TGCGCCAGCAGCCACAGGGTCAATGAGCAGTTCTTC. It yields the protein CASSHRVNEQFF.

The J gene is TRBJ2-6, the V gene TRBV5-1; 10 nucleotides match TRBD1. The CDR3 totals 17 residues. Germline CDR1 is SGHRS and CDR2 is YFSETQ. V shed 2 bases and J 4 bases; nucleotides not matched to a gene: 6. CDR3: CASSFGTGAAGANVLTF. For the CDR3, the DNA is TGCGCCAGCAGCTTCGGGACAGGGGCAGCGGGGGCCAACGTCCTGACTTTC.

As regards this clone: Its ends do not fully match the called genes, so a read error is possible. V usage is TRBV25-1 and J usage is TRBJ1-2, with a tentative D call TRBD1 (6 bases). Germline V gives CDR1 MGHDK, CDR2 SYGVNS. The CDR3 has 13 residues. The CDR3 DNA is TGTGCCAGCAGTGAGTGGGAGGGGGGAGCACAGAGCTTC. It yields the protein CASSEWEGGAQSF.

The chain is built from TRBV7-9 and TRBJ2-3; 10 bases map to TRBD2. The junction had 5 bases not matched to a gene; V was cut back by 5 bases and J by 0 bases. This CDR3 has 16 amino acids. CDR1 is SEHNR, CDR2 FQNEAQ, per germline (reference sequence). As DNA, the CDR3 is TGTGCCAGCAGCCGAGCGGGAGGGCCGAGCACAGATACGCAGTATTTT. It is translated as CASSRAGGPSTDTQYF.

The rearrangement uses TRBV19 and TRBJ1-5; 9 nucleotides align to TRBD1. The CDR3 totals 18 residues. With 5 bases clipped from V and 0 bases from J, the junction kept 11 bases outside the gene matches. CDR1 is LNHDA and CDR2 is SQIVND in the germline V gene (reference sequence). CDR3 bases: TGTGCCAGTAGTCCCGGGGCGGGACAGGGCAATAGCAATCAGCCCCAGCATTTT. Encoded protein: CASSPGAGQGNSNQPQHF.

V gene TRBV6-5 combines with J gene TRBJ1-5, with a possible D match to TRBD1 (6 bases). Germline V gene sequence: CDR1 MNHEY, CDR2 SVGAGI. With 6 bases removed from V and 9 bases from J, the gap between germline ends came to 15 bases. The length of the CDR3 is 13 residues. CDR3 region: CASRQGSYLPQHF. The CDR3, as DNA: TGTGCCAGCAGACAGGGTAGCTACCTGCCCCAGCATTTT.

A note on this clone: The sample contains more than one DNA sequence encoding this CDR3. This chain uses TRBV7-2 with TRBJ1-1, with no clear D. Germline V CDR1 and CDR2: SGHTA, FQGNSA. CDR3 size: 12 residues. The V and J ends lost 3 bases and 5 bases respectively, with 7 bases between them. The DNA for the CDR3 is TGTGCCAGCAGCTTTCCGGGTACTGAAGCTTTCTTT. This sequence encodes CASSFPGTEAFF.

This clone appeared a single time. The chain links TRBV19 to TRBJ1-5; D might be TRBD1 (6 bases). This CDR3 region has 15 residues. Germline V gene sequence: CDR1 LNHDA, CDR2 SQIVND (reference sequence). Deletions cut 9 bases from V and 12 bases from J, with 27 bases between. The CDR3 region is CASPSRTDLPTGQHF. CDR3 nucleotides: TGTGCCAGCCCCTCCAGGACAGATCTACCCACGGGCCAGCATTTT.

In the case of this clone: The same CDR3 arises from other DNA sequences in this sample as well. The rearrangement uses TRBV7-2 and TRBJ1-6, with a weak D call TRBD1 (5 bases). The CDR3 runs 13 residues. Between the trimmed V and J ends, which lost 5 bases and 6 bases, there was a span of 8 bases. Germline CDR1 reads SGHTA; CDR2 reads FQGNSA. The CDR3 sequence is CASSLQGNSPLHF. The CDR3 bases are TGTGCCAGCAGCCTGCAGGGTAATTCACCCCTCCACTTT.

The gene calls are TRBV10-3 and TRBJ1-3; a possible D gene is TRBD1 (6 bases). The CDR3 sequence is 13 residues long. V dropped 6 bases and J dropped 8 bases, with 14 bases sitting between them. The germline V gene has CDR1 ENHRY and CDR2 SYGVKD. The CDR3 is CAIRKGHSDTIYF. CDR3 nucleotides: TGTGCCATCAGAAAGGGACACTCAGACACCATATATTTT.

The chain links TRBV7-9 to TRBJ2-1, with 7 bases matching TRBD1. This CDR3 region has 15 residues. CDR1 is SEHNR, CDR2 FQNEAQ, per germline (reference sequence). Trimming removed 5 bases from V and 0 bases from J; junction bases left unmatched: 4. The CDR3 reads CASSPGQLSYNEQFF. The DNA of the CDR3 is TGTGCCAGCAGCCCGGGACAGCTCTCCTACAATGAGCAGTTCTTC.

The chain uses TRBV18 and TRBJ1-4; D remains unclear. This CDR3 contains 16 residues. Trimming removed 2 bases from V and 7 bases from J, with 17 bases in between. Per the germline V gene, CDR1 is KGHSH and CDR2 is LQKENI. CDR3 sequence reads: CASSPYGTVGLEKLFF. The CDR3 DNA is TGTGCCAGCTCACCATATGGTACAGTTGGACTTGAAAAACTGTTTTTT.

The CDR3 nucleotides read TGTGCCAGCAGCCAAGGGACTAGCGGGAGTTCAGATACGCAGTATTTT. This encodes CASSQGTSGSSDTQYF. The V and J genes are TRBV3-1 (or the pseudogene TRBV3-2) and TRBJ2-3; 13 bases agree with TRBD2. J lost 4 bases, V lost 1 base, and 2 bases had no gene match. The CDR3 contains 16 residues. The germline V gene encodes CDR1 LGHDT and CDR2 YNNKEL (reference sequence).

The chain is built from TRBV7-2 and TRBJ1-1; D remains unclear. Per the germline V gene, CDR1 is SGHTA and CDR2 is FQGNSA. This CDR3 comprises 15 residues. V gave up 2 bases and J gave up 0 bases, with 10 bases separating them. The CDR3 region is CASSLTPELNTEAFF. CDR3 in DNA: TGTGCCAGCAGCTTAACCCCGGAGTTGAACACTGAAGCTTTCTTT. Supplemented by reference TRBV7-2 and TRBJ1-1, the full variable domain reads GAGVSQSPSNKVTEKGKDVELRCDPISGHTALYWYRQSLGQGLEFLIYFQGNSAPDKSGLPSDRFSAERTGGSVSTLTIQRTQQEDSAVYLCASSLTPELNTEAFFGQGTRLTVV.

V and J are TRBV18 and TRBJ1-4; TRBD1 aligns across 8 bases. Trimming at V came to 4 bases and at J to 4 bases, leaving 23 bases not matched to a gene. Germline loops: CDR1 KGHSH, CDR2 LQKENI. This CDR3 region has 21 residues. The CDR3 here is CASSLQAGGAGHSTVNEKLFF. CDR3 DNA: TGTGCCAGCTCACTACAGGCAGGGGGCGCTGGGCATTCCACCGTTAATGAAAAACTGTTTTTT.

This chain connects TRBV12-3 or TRBV12-4 to TRBJ1-6, with 7 bases matching TRBD1. V lost 3 bases, J lost 9 bases, and 2 bases stayed unmatched. The CDR3 is 13 residues long. The CDR3: CASSFKGASPLHF. CDR3 sequence (DNA): TGTGCCAGCAGTTTTAAGGGGGCTTCACCCCTCCACTTT.

The V call is TRBV28, the J call TRBJ2-7, with D possibly being TRBD2 (6 bases). The CDR3 is 18 amino acids. V was clipped by 5 bases and J by 4 bases, with 27 bases between them. Germline-derived CDR1 and CDR2 are MDHEN and SYDVKM. The CDR3 DNA sequence: TGTGCCAGCAGTCCTTACACCTCCCTCGCGGGGATTCCTTACGAGCAGTACTTC. Translation: CASSPYTSLAGIPYEQYF.

The chain carries TRBV28 and TRBJ2-1; 15 bases match TRBD2. CDR1 and CDR2 (germline): MDHEN, SYDVKM. The CDR3 extends over 16 amino acids. Germline trimming cut 10 bases from V and 0 bases from J; bases unmatched to any gene: 4. The CDR3 sequence is CATGTSGGFSYNEQFF. Written as DNA, the CDR3 is TGTGCCACCGGGACTAGCGGGGGGTTCTCCTACAATGAGCAGTTCTTC.

V and J are TRBV28 and TRBJ1-1; D is possibly TRBD1 (5 bases). The germline CDR1 and CDR2 sequences are MDHEN and SYDVKM. V was pared by 6 bases and J by 1 base, with 12 bases between. This CDR3 is 14 amino acids long. The CDR3, as DNA: TGTGCCAGCAGCTTTGGTCAGGGGAACACTGAAGCTTTCTTT. It translates to CASSFGQGNTEAFF. The entire variable domain, with the rest obtained from reference TRBV28 and TRBJ1-1, is as follows: DVKVTQSSRYLVKRTGEKVFLECVQDMDHENMFWYRQDPGLGLRLIYFSYDVKMKEKGDIPEGYSVSREKKERFSLILESASTNQTSMYLCASSFGQGNTEAFFGQGTRLTVV.

The J gene is TRBJ1-2, the V gene TRBV6-2 or TRBV6-3; the D is unclear. Germline V gene sequence: CDR1 MNHEY, CDR2 SVGEGT. Trimming removed 0 bases at V and 4 bases at J, with 15 bases between. The CDR3 is 16 residues long. CDR3: CASSYSTVGTVYGYTF. As DNA, the CDR3 is TGTGCCAGCAGTTACTCGACGGTGGGCACAGTCTATGGCTACACCTTC.

This clone was seen a few times. The chain employs TRBV29-1 and TRBJ2-7, with D possibly matching TRBD1 (6 bases). Germline V gives CDR1 SQVTM, CDR2 ANQGSEA. The CDR3 spans 11 residues. Between the trimmed V and J ends, which lost 6 bases and 4 bases, there was a span of 10 bases. This chain's CDR3 is CSVGQLYEQYF. In DNA, the CDR3 is TGCAGCGTCGGACAGTTATACGAGCAGTACTTC.

This chain joins TRBV5-1 and TRBJ2-5, with 13 bases fitting TRBD2. V gave up 4 bases and J gave up 0 bases; unmatched junction bases: 3. The CDR3 has 16 residues. Germline V gene data show CDR1 as SGHRS and CDR2 as YFSETQ. Here the CDR3 reads CASSRTSGSYQETQYF. The CDR3 nucleotides read TGCGCCAGCAGCCGGACTAGCGGGAGTTACCAAGAGACCCAGTACTTC.

V and J are TRBV11-1 and TRBJ2-7; perhaps TRBD2 as D (5 bases). CDR3 length: 15 residues. V lost 1 base and J 3 bases, leaving 13 bases between the germline ends. CDR1 SGHAT and CDR2 FQDESV come from the germline V gene (reference sequence). The CDR3 reads CASSLERVRYYEQYF. The CDR3 nucleotides read TGTGCCAGCAGCTTAGAGAGGGTTCGGTACTACGAGCAGTACTTC.

The rearrangement links TRBV21-1 to TRBJ1-1. TRBV21-1 is a pseudogene segment. This CDR3 comprises 14 residues. DNA for the CDR3: TGTGCCAGCAGCAAGGGAGGGACGGACACTGAAGCTTTCTTT. Protein: CASSKGGTDTEAFF.